These 17 T cell receptor beta chains came from one sample sequenced in a study of blood T cells in healthy people across ages. Next came a second PCR, run for about 6 to 12 cycles, which used a sample-barcoded 5' primer along with a J-beta primer mix. TCRdb redid the calling of the 5' RACE reads with MiXCR, one entry per CDR3 protein. The sample lists roughly 1.7 million distinct CDR3 sequences, about 32% occurring once. Sequenced input: blood. These receptors were taken from a woman aged 30 to 39 in good health.

This chain uses TRBV20-1 with TRBJ2-5; 12 bases align to TRBD1. The ends lost 5 bases at V and 0 bases at J; junction bases unmatched: 7. CDR1 and CDR2 from the germline V gene are DFQATT and SNEGSKA (reference sequence). The CDR3 totals 16 residues. The CDR3 spells CSAPPGQGANQETQYF. CDR3 nucleotide sequence: TGCAGTGCTCCCCCGGGACAGGGGGCGAACCAAGAGACCCAGTACTTC.

The J gene is TRBJ2-7, the V gene TRBV27, with TRBD2 matching over 7 bases. V shed 5 bases and J 4 bases; nucleotides not matched to a gene: 8. The CDR3 loop spans 14 amino acids. Per germline, CDR1 MNHEY and CDR2 SMNVEV (reference sequence). This chain's CDR3 is CASSPRTSWYEQYF. As DNA, the CDR3 is TGTGCCAGCAGTCCTCGGACTAGTTGGTACGAGCAGTACTTC.

A few counts support this clonotype. V usage is TRBV27 and J usage is TRBJ2-3, with TRBD1 matching 8 bases. CDR3 length: 16 residues. V lost 5 bases to trimming and J lost 1 base; unmatched junction nucleotides: 8. CDR1 MNHEY and CDR2 SMNVEV come from the germline V gene (reference sequence). CDR3 coding DNA: TGTGCCAGCAGTGCCAGACAGGGGACGGGCACAGATACGCAGTATTTT. Amino acids: CASSARQGTGTDTQYF.

In the case of this clonotype: This may be a read error, as it is one base from a much larger clone. The chain joins TRBV9 to TRBJ2-3; TRBD2 matches at 9 bases. Germline V gene sequence: CDR1 SGDLS, CDR2 YYNGEE. The CDR3 sequence is 15 residues long. The CDR3 spells CASSVGLADTDMQYF. The CDR3 bases are TGTGCCAGCAGCGTAGGACTAGCGGACACAGATATGCAGTATTTT.

The chain links TRBV4-1 to TRBJ1-6; D is unresolved. The CDR3 length is 16 residues. With 1 base removed from V and 11 bases from J, the gap between germline ends came to 18 bases. CDR1 and CDR2 (germline): MGHRA, YSYEKL. CDR3 coding DNA: TGCGCCAGCAGCCAAGTAATGGCCAAGGACCCGGCACCCCTCCACTTT. Protein product: CASSQVMAKDPAPLHF.

The chain has TRBV28 and TRBJ2-7; TRBD1 matches 7 bases. CDR3 length equals 14 residues. With 10 bases clipped from V and 2 bases from J, the junction kept 11 bases outside the gene matches. Germline V gives CDR1 MDHEN, CDR2 SYDVKM. CDR3: CATQSGTAPYEQYF. In DNA form, the CDR3 reads TGTGCCACCCAGTCCGGGACAGCCCCCTACGAGCAGTACTTC. Based on the CDR3 plus reference TRBV28 and TRBJ2-7, the full variable domain is DVKVTQSSRYLVKRTGEKVFLECVQDMDHENMFWYRQDPGLGLRLIYFSYDVKMKEKGDIPEGYSVSREKKERFSLILESASTNQTSMYLCATQSGTAPYEQYFGPGTRLTVT.

V gene TRBV6-4 combines with J gene TRBJ2-1; 7 nucleotides agree with TRBD2. V gave up 2 bases and J gave up 8 bases; unmatched junction bases: 9. Germline assignment: CDR1 MRHNA and CDR2 SNTAGT. This CDR3 spans 15 amino acids. The CDR3 region has the DNA TGTGCCAGCAGTGACGACGCGGGAGCACTCGATGAGCAGTTCTTC. Its translation is CASSDDAGALDEQFF.

Ten or more counts support this clonotype. The CDR3 nucleotides are TGTGCCAGCAGTTTAGGGACTAGCGGAGCCCAAGAGACCCAGTACTTC. Amino acids: CASSLGTSGAQETQYF. The J gene is TRBJ2-5, the V gene TRBV12-3 or TRBV12-4, with TRBD2 matching over 10 bases. The CDR3 has 16 residues. The J segment lost 1 base and the V segment lost 1 base, leaving 3 bases of the junction unmatched.

This clonotype showed up just a few times. The rearrangement joins TRBV6-6 to TRBJ2-3; a possible D gene is TRBD2 (6 bases). Germline loops: CDR1 MNHNY, CDR2 SVGAGI (reference sequence). CDR3 size: 16 residues. V was shortened by 6 bases and J by 2 bases, with 18 bases between the two germline ends. This CDR3 reads CASRPLGGATTDTQYF. As DNA, the CDR3 is TGTGCCAGCAGACCCTTGGGGGGAGCTACCACAGATACGCAGTATTTT.

This clonotype appeared a few times. The chain couples TRBV20-1 to TRBJ2-3, with TRBD2 identical over 9 bases. With 1 base clipped from V and 1 base from J, the junction kept 6 bases outside the gene matches. This CDR3 comprises 16 residues. CDR1 is DFQATT, CDR2 SNEGSKA, per germline (reference sequence). This CDR3 is CSARVVAGARTDTQYF. The CDR3 DNA follows: TGCAGTGCTAGAGTAGTAGCGGGGGCCCGCACAGATACGCAGTATTTT.

The chain is built from TRBV20-1 and TRBJ2-1, with 9 nucleotides matching TRBD1. V shed 5 bases, J shed 0 bases, and the junction held 5 bases outside the gene matches. Germline CDR1 and CDR2: DFQATT and SNEGSKA (reference sequence). CDR3 length: 15 residues. The CDR3 sequence: CSAYRGRSSYNEQFF. The CDR3 DNA reads TGCAGTGCTTACAGGGGGCGAAGCTCCTACAATGAGCAGTTCTTC.

V gene TRBV4-1 combines with J gene TRBJ2-3, with D maybe TRBD2 (5 bases). The CDR3 runs 14 residues. Looked up from germline, CDR1 is MGHRA and CDR2 is YSYEKL. The V end was cut by 5 bases, the J end by 1 base, with 10 bases between. The CDR3 DNA reads as TGCGCCAGCAGCAACGGGGTTGGCACAGATACGCAGTATTTT. It encodes CASSNGVGTDTQYF.

This clonotype was detected a few times. The chain recombines TRBV3-1 with TRBJ2-1, with 9 bases lining up with TRBD2. Germline-derived CDR1 and CDR2 are LGHDT and YNNKEL (reference sequence). This CDR3 has 14 residues. The J segment lost 13 bases and the V segment lost 0 bases, leaving 7 bases of the junction unmatched. CDR3 residues: CASSQDRASGVQFF. Written as DNA, the CDR3 is TGTGCCAGCAGCCAAGATCGTGCTAGCGGGGTCCAGTTCTTC.

The V call is TRBV20-1, the J call TRBJ2-3; D assignment may be TRBD1 or TRBD2 (5 bases each). V lost 0 bases and J 1 base, leaving 8 bases between the germline ends. There are 14 residues in the CDR3. CDR1 and CDR2 (germline): DFQATT, SNEGSKA (reference sequence). In DNA form, the CDR3 reads TGCAGTGCTAGAGAGAGGGACGGCACAGATACGCAGTATTTT. Translation: CSARERDGTDTQYF.

The V gene is TRBV5-6, the J gene TRBJ2-7; D is uncertain. Germline loops: CDR1 SGHDT, CDR2 YYEEEE. V was clipped by 5 bases and J by 0 bases, with 12 bases between them. This CDR3 is 14 amino acids long. The CDR3 reads CASRPSRYSYEQYF. The DNA for the CDR3 is TGTGCCAGCAGGCCCTCCAGGTACTCCTACGAGCAGTACTTC.

This clonotype was detected only a few times. The chain links TRBV9 to TRBJ2-5; 8 nucleotides align to TRBD2. This CDR3 is 15 amino acids long. Germline V lookup: CDR1 SGDLS, CDR2 YYNGEE. V lost 0 bases to trimming and J lost 3 bases; unmatched junction nucleotides: 4. CDR3 region: CASSVAGTREETQYF. As DNA, the CDR3 is TGTGCCAGCAGCGTAGCTGGGACTAGAGAAGAGACCCAGTACTTC. The whole variable domain, filled in from reference TRBV9 and TRBJ2-5, reads DSGVTQTPKHLITATGQRVTLRCSPRSGDLSVYWYQQSLDQGLQFLIQYYNGEERAKGNILERFSAQQFPDLHSELNLSSLELGDSALYFCASSVAGTREETQYFGPGTRLLVL.

This chain joins TRBV7-9 and TRBJ2-5, with 8 nucleotides matching TRBD1. The germline V gene has CDR1 SEHNR and CDR2 FQNEAQ (reference sequence). This CDR3 region has 16 residues. V lost 4 bases and J lost 7; bases outside the gene matches: 14. CDR3 DNA: TGTGCCAGCAGCTCCCGCTCGACAGGGGTTCGGGGGACCCAGTACTTC. Encoded protein: CASSSRSTGVRGTQYF. The whole variable domain, filled in from reference TRBV7-9 and TRBJ2-5, reads DTGVSQNPRHKITKRGQNVTFRCDPISEHNRLYWYRQTLGQGPEFLTYFQNEAQLEKSRLLSDRFSAERPKGSFSTLEIQRTEQGDSAMYLCASSSRSTGVRGTQYFGPGTRLLVL.